These 23 T cell receptor beta chains share one sample of origin, sequenced in a study of post-analysis software for immune sequencing data (dated by TCRdb to the mid-2010s). The research as a whole found: Significantly higher frequencies in patients than in controls were found for roughly 5 TRBV segments, including TRBV5-6, TRBV5-1 and TRBV20-1.

Antigens for these TCRs are unknown. The protocol used for the library was PCR. The sequencer listed for this sample is Illumina HiSeq 2500. To reduce PCR and sequencing biases, unique molecular identifiers were incorporated into the TCR beta cDNA libraries. The public reads were run again by TCRdb, first through fastp at Q25 and then through MiXCR, and only productive beta chains were kept. When rows share a CDR3 protein, they turn into one entry using the most common DNA and genes. The sample table holds about 500,000 distinct CDR3 sequences, of which roughly 45% were seen once. The ten largest account for 12% of the sample. Sequenced material: blood. All receptors come from a girl aged 10-17 years with multiple sclerosis.

The chain joins TRBV25-1 to TRBJ2-4, with D tentatively TRBD1 (6 bases). The DNA matches TRBJ2-7 better at its end, which makes the J call doubtful. Germline V CDR1 and CDR2: MGHDK, SYGVNS. The CDR3 sequence is 14 residues long. In nucleotides, the CDR3 is TGTGCCAGCAGTGAATCAGGGGATGGTGACGAGCAGTACTTC. As protein: CASSESGDGDEQYF.

This clonotype was seen only a few times. The V gene is TRBV6-5, the J gene TRBJ1-2, with TRBD1 matching 7 bases. This CDR3 spans 16 amino acids. V lost 5 bases to trimming and J lost 5 bases; unmatched junction nucleotides: 14. Germline V gene sequence: CDR1 MNHEY, CDR2 SVGAGI. CDR3 nucleotides: TGTGCCAGCAGTCCAAAACGACCAGGGGGGATTTATGGCTACACCTTC. It encodes CASSPKRPGGIYGYTF.

The V and J genes are TRBV28 and TRBJ2-3; 9 bases align to TRBD2. Trimming cost V 6 bases and J 2 bases; bases outside gene matches: 12. Germline assignment: CDR1 MDHEN and CDR2 SYDVKM. This CDR3 spans 17 amino acids. This CDR3 is CASRPRPSGEPTDTQYF. The CDR3 DNA follows: TGTGCCAGCAGACCCCGACCTAGCGGGGAACCCACAGATACGCAGTATTTT. Supplemented by reference TRBV28 and TRBJ2-3, the full variable domain reads DVKVTQSSRYLVKRTGEKVFLECVQDMDHENMFWYRQDPGLGLRLIYFSYDVKMKEKGDIPEGYSVSREKKERFSLILESASTNQTSMYLCASRPRPSGEPTDTQYFGPGTRLTVL.

The chain combines TRBV20-1 with TRBJ2-7; 12 bases are shared with TRBD2. This CDR3 contains 15 residues. The trim removed 5 bases at V and 4 bases at J, leaving 9 bases unmatched. The V gene's germline CDR1 is DFQATT and CDR2 SNEGSKA (reference sequence). This CDR3 is CSAEEGLAGGYEQYF. CDR3 nucleotide sequence: TGCAGTGCTGAAGAGGGCCTAGCGGGGGGGTACGAGCAGTACTTC.

The chain recombines TRBV28 with TRBJ2-3, with 7 bases aligning to TRBD1. Germline assignment: CDR1 MDHEN and CDR2 SYDVKM. The length of the CDR3 is 17 residues. V gave up 6 bases and J gave up 0 bases; unmatched junction bases: 12. CDR3 protein: CASSNPGQHTSTDTQYF. CDR3 nucleotides: TGTGCCAGCAGCAACCCGGGACAGCATACTAGCACAGATACGCAGTATTTT.

This clonotype was detected once. This chain joins TRBV3-1 and TRBJ2-3; D gene uncertain. The V gene lost 4 bases and the J gene lost 1 base, with 15 bases spanning the gap. The CDR3 runs 16 residues. Germline-derived CDR1 and CDR2 are LGHDT and YNNKEL (reference sequence). This CDR3 is CASSPGLWWRTDTQYF. For the CDR3, the DNA is TGTGCCAGCAGCCCTGGCCTATGGTGGCGCACAGATACGCAGTATTTT.

The chain uses TRBV29-1 and TRBJ2-2; weak D call: TRBD1 (6 bases). The V gene lost 6 bases and the J gene lost 2 bases, with 19 bases spanning the gap. The length of the CDR3 is 16 residues. CDR1 and CDR2 (germline): SQVTM, ANQGSEA. The CDR3: CSVGTQGQFNTGELFF. Here the CDR3 DNA reads TGCAGCGTGGGGACCCAGGGGCAATTCAACACCGGGGAGCTGTTTTTT.

The J gene is TRBJ1-2, the V gene TRBV29-1, with 8 bases matching TRBD1. V lost 8 bases and J lost 7; bases outside the gene matches: 9. The CDR3 is 12 amino acids. Germline CDR1 SQVTM, CDR2 ANQGSEA. This CDR3 is CSSETGASGYTF. The CDR3, as DNA: TGCAGCTCGGAGACAGGGGCGAGTGGCTACACCTTC. Full variable domain (missing parts from reference TRBV29-1 and TRBJ1-2): SAVISQKPSRDICQRGTSLTIQCQVDSQVTMMFWYRQQPGQSLTLIATANQGSEATYESGFVIDKFPISRPNLTFSTLTVSNMSPEDSSIYLCSSETGASGYTFGSGTRLTVV.

This clonotype was picked up a small number of times. The chain combines TRBV29-1 with TRBJ2-1; D gene unclear. Germline lookup yields CDR1 SQVTM and CDR2 ANQGSEA. The CDR3 consists of 11 residues. The V and J ends lost 5 bases and 10 bases respectively, with 12 bases between them. This CDR3 is CSVQIPYEQFF. CDR3 nucleotides: TGCAGCGTTCAAATCCCCTACGAGCAGTTCTTC.

This chain uses TRBV7-3 with TRBJ2-1; 13 bases line up with TRBD2. The CDR3 covers 16 residues. Germline V gene data show CDR1 as SGHTA and CDR2 as FQGTGA. The trim removed 5 bases at V and 5 bases at J, leaving 6 bases unmatched. In DNA, the CDR3 is TGTGCCAGCAGCGTTGGACTAGCGGGGGAAAACAATGAGCAGTTCTTC. It specifies CASSVGLAGENNEQFF.

The rearrangement uses TRBV20-1 and TRBJ2-5; 7 bases are shared with TRBD2. With 5 bases clipped from V and 2 bases from J, the junction kept 11 bases outside the gene matches. CDR3 size: 15 residues. CDR1 and CDR2 from the germline V gene are DFQATT and SNEGSKA (reference sequence). CDR3 in amino acids: CSASLWAGAQETQYF. The CDR3 nucleotides are TGCAGTGCTTCCTTGTGGGCGGGAGCTCAAGAGACCCAGTACTTC.

The V call is TRBV15, the J call TRBJ1-5; tentative D call: TRBD1 (6 bases). CDR1 LNHNV and CDR2 YYDKDF come from the germline V gene (reference sequence). Trimming removed 8 bases at V and 3 bases at J, with 17 bases between. The CDR3 spans 15 residues. CDR3 nucleotides: TGTGCCACCCGGCCAGGAGGACAGATCAATCAGCCCCAGCATTTT. Translated: CATRPGGQINQPQHF.

The chain carries TRBV7-8 and TRBJ1-2; perhaps TRBD1 as D (5 bases). The CDR3 runs 18 residues. V was clipped by 2 bases and J by 0 bases, with 19 bases between them. Germline CDR1 reads SGHVS; CDR2 reads FQNEAQ. The chain's CDR3 is CASSLLPVTAGPNYGYTF. Written as DNA, the CDR3 is TGTGCCAGCAGCTTATTACCCGTTACGGCAGGGCCTAACTATGGCTACACCTTC.

This clonotype came up a few times. The chain employs TRBV5-6 and TRBJ2-7; D remains unclear. The V gene's germline CDR1 is SGHDT and CDR2 YYEEEE. V was clipped by 0 bases and J by 3 bases, with 7 bases between them. The CDR3 contains 13 residues. The CDR3 sequence is CASSLEPDYEQYF. The CDR3 DNA reads as TGTGCCAGCAGCTTGGAACCGGACTACGAGCAGTACTTC.

The chain carries TRBV5-5 and TRBJ2-4; D might be TRBD2 (6 bases). The J call is in doubt because the DNA end fits TRBJ2-5 better. The CDR3 consists of 15 residues. Germline values: CDR1 SGHKS, CDR2 YYEKEE (reference sequence). The CDR3 sequence: CASSREEDLQETQYF. DNA of the CDR3: TGTGCCAGCAGCAGGGAGGAGGACCTCCAAGAGACCCAGTACTTC.

V gene TRBV29-1 combines with J gene TRBJ2-1; tentatively, D is TRBD2 (6 bases). The germline gives CDR1 SQVTM, CDR2 ANQGSEA. The CDR3 runs to 11 residues. The V end lost 5 bases, the J end lost 9 bases, and 11 bases lay between the germline ends. The CDR3 spells CSVQGRTEQFF. CDR3 nucleotides: TGCAGCGTTCAAGGGAGGACTGAGCAGTTCTTC.

The chain uses TRBV6-5 and TRBJ2-5; TRBD1 is a possible D gene (6 bases). The DNA end is more similar to TRBJ2-7, so the J call may be wrong. The CDR3 contains 15 residues. CDR1 is MNHEY and CDR2 is SVGAGI in the germline V gene. The CDR3 coding sequence is TGTGCCAGCAGTTCCTTACGGGGACATACCTACGAGCAGTACTTC. This codes for CASSSLRGHTYEQYF.

This clonotype was observed a few times. The V and J genes are TRBV7-2 and TRBJ2-3, with 10 bases aligning to TRBD1. V was clipped by 5 bases and J by 2 bases; unmatched bases: 7. The germline V gene has CDR1 SGHTA and CDR2 FQGNSA. This CDR3 has 16 amino acids. DNA of the CDR3: TGTGCCAGCAGCATACCGGGACAGGGGTACACAGATACGCAGTATTTT. This sequence encodes CASSIPGQGYTDTQYF.

The genes are TRBV20-1 and TRBJ2-2; weak D call: TRBD2 (5 bases). The CDR3 runs to 14 residues. CDR1 is DFQATT and CDR2 is SNEGSKA in the germline V gene (reference sequence). V lost 6 bases and J 3 bases, leaving 14 bases between the germline ends. The CDR3 sequence: CSAAVGVHTGELFF. The CDR3 region has the DNA TGCAGTGCAGCGGTCGGGGTGCACACCGGGGAGCTGTTTTTT.

This chain joins TRBV7-3 and TRBJ2-5; TRBD1 matches at 10 bases. CDR3 length: 15 amino acids. After removal of 5 bases from V and 2 bases from J, the junction contained 5 bases not matched to a gene. Germline lookup yields CDR1 SGHTA and CDR2 FQGTGA. CDR3 loop: CASSKGQGWQETQYF. CDR3 coding DNA: TGTGCCAGCAGCAAGGGACAGGGGTGGCAAGAGACCCAGTACTTC. Filled out from reference TRBV7-3 and TRBJ2-5, the complete variable domain reads GAGVSQTPSNKVTEKGKYVELRCDPISGHTALYWYRQSLGQGPEFLIYFQGTGAADDSGLPNDRFFAVRPEGSVSTLKIQRTERGDSAVYLCASSKGQGWQETQYFGPGTRLLVL.

This rearrangement joins TRBV27 to TRBJ2-7, with 8 bases that match TRBD2. CDR1 and CDR2 (germline): MNHEY, SMNVEV (reference sequence). The CDR3 totals 17 residues. V lost 5 bases and J lost 0; bases outside the gene matches: 12. CDR3: CASSLLGGSGVSYEQYF. The CDR3 DNA reads as TGTGCCAGCAGTCTCCTAGGGGGTAGCGGGGTCTCCTACGAGCAGTACTTC.

This clonotype was recorded once. CDR3 loop: CASSLGEAGGFSYEQYF. The CDR3, as DNA: TGTGCCAGCAGCTTGGGGGAGGCAGGAGGGTTCTCCTACGAGCAGTACTTC. This rearrangement joins TRBV7-9 to TRBJ2-7; perhaps TRBD2 as D (6 bases). The CDR3 consists of 17 residues. Germline V gene data show CDR1 as SEHNR and CDR2 as FQNEAQ (reference sequence). V dropped 3 bases and J dropped 0 bases, with 18 bases sitting between them.

This chain links TRBV7-2 with TRBJ1-1, with D perhaps TRBD1 (5 bases). V lost 0 bases to trimming and J lost 0 bases, with 11 bases between them. This CDR3 is built from 16 residues. Germline V lookup: CDR1 SGHTA, CDR2 FQGNSA. The CDR3 coding sequence is TGTGCCAGCAGCTTAGCCGGGGGGAGGATGAACACTGAAGCTTTCTTT. It translates to CASSLAGGRMNTEAFF.